These 5 T cell receptor beta chains originate from one sample sequenced in a study of graft-versus-host responses after intestinal transplantation. The antigens for these receptors are not known. Sequencing used immunoSEQ multiplex PCR; TCRdb keeps in-frame clones, though not all of them. The sample consists of about 100,000 clones, roughly 87% of them appearing once. This material consisted of unstimulated CD4+ T cells sorted from spleen or lymph node cells, taken before intestinal transplant. The origin of the receptors is a human donor who received an intestinal transplant.

V is TRBV7-3 and J is TRBJ2-5; 7 nucleotides agree with TRBD2. There are 15 residues in the CDR3. With 1 base clipped from V and 5 bases from J, the junction kept 7 bases outside the gene matches. CDR1 SGHTA and CDR2 FQGTGA come from the germline V gene. This CDR3 reads CASSLRTSRGETQYF. The CDR3 nucleotides read TGTGCCAGCAGCTTAAGGACTAGTCGGGGGGAGACCCAGTACTTC.

Here the CDR3 reads CAGGGLAGGPYEQYF. In nucleotides, the CDR3 is TGTGCCGGGGGGGGACTAGCGGGAGGGCCCTACGAGCAGTACTTC. V and J are TRBV2 and TRBJ2-7, with 16 bases that match TRBD2. J lost 2 bases, V lost 11 bases, and 6 bases had no gene match. There are 15 residues in the CDR3. Looked up from germline, CDR1 is SNHLY and CDR2 is FYNNEI.

V gene TRBV7-2 combines with J gene TRBJ2-5; 10 nucleotides align to TRBD2. Germline-derived CDR1 and CDR2 are SGHTA and FQGNSA. The CDR3 loop spans 15 amino acids. With 5 bases clipped from V and 2 bases from J, the junction kept 5 bases outside the gene matches. The CDR3 nucleotides are TGTGCCAGCAGCCTATTTAGCGGGGGGCAAGAGACCCAGTACTTC. It yields the protein CASSLFSGGQETQYF.

The rearrangement joins TRBV5-1 to TRBJ2-7, with D possibly called TRBD1 or TRBD2 (5 bases each). The germline CDR1 and CDR2 sequences are SGHRS and YFSETQ. V lost 3 bases and J 1 base, leaving 14 bases between the germline ends. This CDR3 region has 15 residues. The CDR3: CASSSGLTASYEQYF. The CDR3 DNA follows: TGCGCCAGCAGCTCGGGGCTGACGGCTTCCTACGAGCAGTACTTC.

This clone was counted once. The chain uses TRBV18 and TRBJ2-7; D might be TRBD1 (6 bases). There are 14 residues in the CDR3. Between the trimmed V and J ends, which lost 3 bases and 2 bases, there was a span of 11 bases. The germline CDR1 and CDR2 sequences are KGHSH and LQKENI. For the CDR3, the DNA is TGTGCCAGCTCACCTCAGGGGATGGCCTACGAGCAGTACTTC. It is translated as CASSPQGMAYEQYF.